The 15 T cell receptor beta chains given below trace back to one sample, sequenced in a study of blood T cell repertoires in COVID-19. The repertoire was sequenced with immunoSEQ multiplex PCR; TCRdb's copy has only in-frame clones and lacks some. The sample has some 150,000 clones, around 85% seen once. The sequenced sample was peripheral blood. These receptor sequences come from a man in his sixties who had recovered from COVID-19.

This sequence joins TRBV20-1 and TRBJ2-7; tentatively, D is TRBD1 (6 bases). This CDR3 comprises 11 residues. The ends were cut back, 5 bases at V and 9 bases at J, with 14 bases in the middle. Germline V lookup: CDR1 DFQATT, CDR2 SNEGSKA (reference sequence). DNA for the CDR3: TGCAGTGCTGATGGACCGACAGGGCAGTACTTC. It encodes CSADGPTGQYF.

CDR3 protein: CASGLATLGTGADYGYTF. The CDR3 DNA follows: TGTGCTAGTGGTTTGGCCACACTTGGGACAGGAGCCGACTATGGCTACACCTTC. The chain employs TRBV12-5 and TRBJ1-2; 8 bases match TRBD1. CDR1 is LGHNT and CDR2 is FRNRAP in the germline V gene. The CDR3 has 18 residues. Losses at the gene ends were 1 base for V and 3 bases for J; bases not matched to a gene: 13.

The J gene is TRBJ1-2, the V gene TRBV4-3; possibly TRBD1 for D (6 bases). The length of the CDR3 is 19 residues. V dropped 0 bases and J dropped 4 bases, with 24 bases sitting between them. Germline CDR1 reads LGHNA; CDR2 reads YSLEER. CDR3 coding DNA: TGCGCCAGCAGCCAAGATTGGTCAGGGGCTTTCTCCTCAACCTATGGCTACACCTTC. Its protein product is CASSQDWSGAFSSTYGYTF.

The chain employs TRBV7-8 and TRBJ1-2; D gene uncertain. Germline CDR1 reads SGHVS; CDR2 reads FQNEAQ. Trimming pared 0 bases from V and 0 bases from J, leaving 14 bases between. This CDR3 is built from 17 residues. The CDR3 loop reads CASSLAWTGKANYGYTF. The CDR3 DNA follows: TGTGCCAGCAGCTTAGCATGGACCGGGAAAGCTAACTATGGCTACACCTTC.

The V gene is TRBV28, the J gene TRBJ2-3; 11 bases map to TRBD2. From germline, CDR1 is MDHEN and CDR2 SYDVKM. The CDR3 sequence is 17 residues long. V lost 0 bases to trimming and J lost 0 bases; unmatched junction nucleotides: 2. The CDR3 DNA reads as TGTGCCAGCAGTTTATGGACTAGCGGGGCCAGCACAGATACGCAGTATTTT. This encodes CASSLWTSGASTDTQYF.

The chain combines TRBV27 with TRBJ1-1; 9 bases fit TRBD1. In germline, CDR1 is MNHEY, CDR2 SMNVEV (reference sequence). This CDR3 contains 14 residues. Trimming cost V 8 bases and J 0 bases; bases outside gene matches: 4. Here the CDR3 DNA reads TGTGCCAGCCGGGACAGGGCTTTGAACACTGAAGCTTTCTTT. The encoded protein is CASRDRALNTEAFF.

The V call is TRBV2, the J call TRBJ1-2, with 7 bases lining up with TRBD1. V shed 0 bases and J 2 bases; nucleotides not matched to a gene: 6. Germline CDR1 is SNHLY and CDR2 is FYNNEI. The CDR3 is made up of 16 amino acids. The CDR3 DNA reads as TGTGCCAGCAGTGAAGCGCTTAGGGGGCACAACTATGGCTACACCTTC. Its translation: CASSEALRGHNYGYTF. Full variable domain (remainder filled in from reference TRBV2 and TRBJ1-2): EPEVTQTPSHQVTQMGQEVILRCVPISNHLYFYWYRQILGQKVEFLVSFYNNEISEKSEIFDDQFSVERPDGSNFTLKIRSTKLEDSAMYFCASSEALRGHNYGYTFGSGTRLTVV.

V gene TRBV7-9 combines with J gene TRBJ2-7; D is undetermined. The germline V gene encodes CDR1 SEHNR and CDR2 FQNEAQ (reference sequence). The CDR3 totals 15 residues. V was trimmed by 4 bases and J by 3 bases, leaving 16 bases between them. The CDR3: CASSSLGSLVYEQYF. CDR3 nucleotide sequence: TGTGCCAGCAGCTCTCTAGGAAGTTTAGTCTACGAGCAGTACTTC.

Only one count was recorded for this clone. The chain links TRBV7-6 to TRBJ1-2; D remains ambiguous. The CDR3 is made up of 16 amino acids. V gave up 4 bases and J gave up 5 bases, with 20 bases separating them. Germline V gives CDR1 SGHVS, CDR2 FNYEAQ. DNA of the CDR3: TGTGCCAGCAGCTCAGCGGACTTTTTGGACCCTTATGGCTACACCTTC. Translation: CASSSADFLDPYGYTF.

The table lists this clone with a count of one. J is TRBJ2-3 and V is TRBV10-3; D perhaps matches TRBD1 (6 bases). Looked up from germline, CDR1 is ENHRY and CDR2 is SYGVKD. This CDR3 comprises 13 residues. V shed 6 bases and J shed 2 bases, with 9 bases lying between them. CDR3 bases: TGTGCCATCAGACAGGGAGTCACAGATACGCAGTATTTT. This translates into CAIRQGVTDTQYF.

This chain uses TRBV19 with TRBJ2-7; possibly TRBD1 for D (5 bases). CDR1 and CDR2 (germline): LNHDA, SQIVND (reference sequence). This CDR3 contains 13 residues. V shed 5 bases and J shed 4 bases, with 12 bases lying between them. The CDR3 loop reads CASSGRVRYEQYF. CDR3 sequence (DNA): TGTGCCAGTAGTGGCAGGGTGAGGTACGAGCAGTACTTC.

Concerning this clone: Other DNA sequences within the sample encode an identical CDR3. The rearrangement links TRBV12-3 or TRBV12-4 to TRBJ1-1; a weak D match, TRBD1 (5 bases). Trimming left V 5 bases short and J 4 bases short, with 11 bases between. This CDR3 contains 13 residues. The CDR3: CASSPTGVTEAFF. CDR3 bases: TGTGCCAGCAGTCCTACGGGGGTCACTGAAGCTTTCTTT.

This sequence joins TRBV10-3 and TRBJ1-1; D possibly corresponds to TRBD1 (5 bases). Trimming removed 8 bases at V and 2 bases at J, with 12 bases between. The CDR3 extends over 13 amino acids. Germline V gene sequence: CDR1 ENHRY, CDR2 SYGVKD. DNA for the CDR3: TGTGCCATCCGGGGAGGGGCAAACACTGAAGCTTTCTTT. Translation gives CAIRGGANTEAFF.

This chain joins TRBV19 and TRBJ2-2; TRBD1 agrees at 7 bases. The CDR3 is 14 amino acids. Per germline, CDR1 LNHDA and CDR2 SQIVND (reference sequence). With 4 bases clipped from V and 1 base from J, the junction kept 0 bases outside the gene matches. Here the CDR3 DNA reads TGTGCCAGTAGTAGGACAGGGAACACCGGGGAGCTGTTTTTT. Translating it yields CASSRTGNTGELFF.

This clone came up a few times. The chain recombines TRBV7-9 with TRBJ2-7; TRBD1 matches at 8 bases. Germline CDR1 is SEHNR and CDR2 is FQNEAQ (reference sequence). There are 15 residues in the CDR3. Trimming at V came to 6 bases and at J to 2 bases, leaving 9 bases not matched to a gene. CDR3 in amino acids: CASSYTGQAPYEQYF. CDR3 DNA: TGTGCCAGCAGTTACACGGGACAGGCACCCTACGAGCAGTACTTC.